This T cell receptor beta chain appears in the sequencing data of a study of OX40 agonist ivuxolimab in advanced cancers. The length of the CDR3 is 13 residues. Per germline, CDR1 SGHTA and CDR2 FQGTGA. V was trimmed by 5 bases and J by 3 bases, leaving 9 bases between them. Here immunoSEQ multiplex PCR was the method, and the copy in TCRdb shows in-frame clones only, minus some. The table lists 55,000 to 85,000 clones, 75% to 90% of them singletons, with roughly 3% in the top ten. The starting material was CD4+ or CD8+ T cells sorted from blood, obtained in a trial of the OX40 agonist ivuxolimab. This chain joins TRBV7-3 and TRBJ2-3, with D unresolved. The receptor was isolated from an adult with an advanced solid tumor such as melanoma, head and neck, liver or kidney cancer. CDR3 protein: CASSLPGTDTQYF. The DNA of the CDR3 is TGTGCCAGCAGCCTCCCAGGAACAGATACGCAGTATTTT.